The rows below give T cell receptor beta chains drawn from one sample of a study of T-cell memory formation after mild COVID-19. TCRdb re-analysed the 5' RACE reads in MiXCR, keeping a single row per CDR3 protein. The data show 540,000 or so distinct CDR3 sequences, around 20% seen once. Sequencing was carried out using PBMCs or a T cell subset sorted from them (not recorded which). The receptors shown here come from an adult woman who had mild COVID-19 (a few samples of this study predate the infection). Cell type and time point are not known. Each CDR3 is given with its conserved first and last residue. The order of the fields is J gene, clone size, D gene, V gene, CDR3 protein, CDR3 DNA. D genes are given only for firm matches. Expanded clones get a size class; other rows say once, few or many, or leave the size out.

TRBJ1-1,-,-,TRBV27,CASKMTGVNTEAFF,TGTGCCAGCAAGATGACAGGAGTCAACACTGAAGCTTTCTTT
TRBJ2-7,few,-,TRBV5-6,CASTLSYTSYEQYF,TGTGCCAGCACTTTGAGTTACACGTCCTACGAGCAGTACTTC
TRBJ2-2,few,-,TRBV6-5,CASSYGLPEVTGELFF,TGTGCCAGCAGTTACGGGCTGCCTGAGGTGACCGGGGAGCTGTTTTTT
TRBJ1-1,-,-,TRBV4-1,CASSQGETEAFF,TGCGCCAGCAGCCAGGGGGAGACTGAAGCTTTCTTT
TRBJ2-6,few,-,TRBV12-3/TRBV12-4,CASRGANVLTF,TGTGCCAGCCGGGGGGCCAACGTCCTGACTTTC
TRBJ2-1,-,TRBD2,TRBV20-1,CSARDPRGAGVLGEQFF,TGCAGTGCTAGAGATCCCAGGGGAGCGGGAGTGTTGGGTGAGCAGTTCTTC
TRBJ2-6,-,-,TRBV7-8,CASSETIGGANVLTF,TGTGCCAGCAGCGAAACTATTGGTGGGGCCAACGTCCTGACTTTC
TRBJ2-1,many,-,TRBV7-9,CASSLEVANEQFF,TGTGCCAGCAGCTTGGAGGTAGCCAATGAGCAGTTCTTC
TRBJ2-1,-,-,TRBV15,CATSRDGQANDEQFF,TGTGCCACCAGCAGAGATGGGCAGGCCAACGATGAGCAGTTCTTC
TRBJ2-7,few,TRBD1,TRBV6-5,CASTPGQGGNEQYF,TGTGCCAGCACTCCGGGACAGGGGGGCAACGAGCAGTACTTC
TRBJ2-2,-,-,TRBV28,CATGRSLGTPTGLGELFF,TGTGCCACCGGTCGATCACTGGGGACCCCCACAGGGTTGGGGGAGCTGTTTTTT
TRBJ2-7,once,TRBD1,TRBV10-3,CAISGDSTYEQYF,TGTGCCATCAGTGGGGACAGCACCTACGAGCAGTACTTC
TRBJ2-1,few,TRBD2,TRBV20-1,CSAETYGTSGASYNEQFF,TGCAGTGCAGAGACTTACGGGACTAGCGGCGCCTCCTACAATGAGCAGTTCTTC
TRBJ2-6,few,-,TRBV7-3,CASSTDRSSGANVLTF,TGTGCCAGCAGCACTGACCGCAGCTCTGGGGCCAACGTCCTGACTTTC
TRBJ2-5,-,-,TRBV7-2,CASSLGVSSGETQYF,TGTGCCAGCAGCTTAGGGGTTAGTTCGGGAGAGACCCAGTACTTC
TRBJ1-1,-,-,TRBV19,CASRSRLQNTEAFF,TGTGCCAGTAGATCCAGACTGCAGAACACTGAAGCTTTCTTT
TRBJ2-1,few,TRBD2,TRBV27,CASSRASGSSEQFF,TGTGCCAGCAGTAGGGCTAGCGGGAGTAGCGAGCAGTTCTTC
TRBJ1-1,-,-,TRBV7-3,CASSLSGSMNTEAFF,TGTGCCAGCAGCTTGTCAGGGTCCATGAACACTGAAGCTTTCTTT
TRBJ2-5,-,-,TRBV27,CASSLLGGETQYF,TGTGCCAGCAGTTTATTAGGGGGGGAGACCCAGTACTTC
TRBJ2-1,few,-,TRBV28,CASSSEAESSYNEQFF,TGTGCCAGCAGTAGCGAGGCCGAGAGCTCCTACAATGAGCAGTTCTTC
TRBJ2-1,few,TRBD2,TRBV7-8,CASSSAGTRAYNEQFF,TGTGCCAGCAGCTCCGCCGGGACTAGGGCATACAATGAGCAGTTCTTC
TRBJ2-3,-,-,TRBV5-4,CASSFPPGDTQYF,TGTGCCAGCAGCTTTCCCCCTGGAGATACGCAGTATTTT
TRBJ2-1,few,TRBD2,TRBV4-3,CASSQDMTAGVLNEQFF,TGCGCCAGCAGCCAAGATATGACGGCGGGAGTCCTTAATGAGCAGTTCTTC
TRBJ2-1,few,TRBD2,TRBV2,CASSDPGTSLYNEQFF,TGTGCCAGCAGTGACCCAGGGACTAGCCTCTACAATGAGCAGTTCTTC
TRBJ2-3,few,TRBD1,TRBV11-3,CASSVRQGADTQYF,TGTGCCAGCAGCGTCCGACAGGGAGCAGATACGCAGTATTTT
TRBJ2-7,few,-,TRBV12-3/TRBV12-4,CASSPGVKAVQYF,TGTGCCAGCAGTCCCGGGGTCAAAGCGGTGCAGTACTTC
TRBJ2-3,-,-,TRBV15,CATSRDIAGTDTQYF,TGTGCCACCAGCAGAGATATCGCGGGCACAGATACGCAGTATTTT
TRBJ1-6,-,-,TRBV27,CASSLTGTSNSYNSPLHF,TGTGCCAGCAGTTTAACCGGGACATCAAACTCCTATAATTCACCCCTCCACTTT
TRBJ2-1,-,TRBD2,TRBV7-7,CASSLAGGPHEQFF,TGTGCTAGCAGCCTAGCGGGAGGGCCTCATGAGCAGTTCTTC
TRBJ2-7,-,-,TRBV24-1,CATSDFREQYF,TGTGCCACCAGTGATTTCCGAGAGCAGTACTTC
TRBJ2-1,few,-,TRBV12-3/TRBV12-4,CASSLDGTHYNEQFF,TGTGCCAGCAGTTTAGACGGGACCCATTACAATGAGCAGTTCTTC
TRBJ1-1,few,-,TRBV6-5,CASSFAGWGGDTEAFF,TGTGCCAGCAGTTTCGCGGGGTGGGGCGGGGATACTGAAGCTTTCTTT
TRBJ2-7,-,-,TRBV7-2,CASSRFGDSYEQYF,TGTGCCAGCAGTAGGTTCGGGGATTCCTACGAGCAGTACTTC
TRBJ2-1,-,-,TRBV7-9,CASSLGAPGTGNEQFF,TGTGCCAGCAGCTTAGGGGCTCCGGGAACTGGCAATGAGCAGTTCTTC
TRBJ2-1,-,-,TRBV21-1,CASSKAGELAAEKNEQFF,TGTGCCAGCAGCAAAGCTGGGGAACTAGCGGCCGAAAAAAATGAGCAGTTCTTC
TRBJ2-2,-,TRBD2,TRBV6-2/TRBV6-3,CASSYASGNTGELFF,TGTGCCAGCAGTTACGCTAGCGGGAACACCGGGGAGCTGTTTTTT
TRBJ2-1,-,-,TRBV24-1,CATSDLGSRVANEQFF,TGTGCCACCAGTGATTTGGGGTCCAGGGTTGCGAATGAGCAGTTCTTC
TRBJ2-2,-,TRBD1,TRBV15,CATSIRQGIAGELFF,TGTGCCACCAGCATTCGACAGGGTATTGCCGGGGAGCTGTTTTTT
TRBJ1-3,few,-,TRBV10-3,CAMSFSGNTIYF,TGTGCCATGTCCTTCTCTGGAAACACCATATATTTT
TRBJ2-2,few,-,TRBV12-3/TRBV12-4,CASSLGGLTGELFF,TGTGCCAGCAGTTTAGGAGGGCTCACCGGGGAGCTGTTTTTT
TRBJ2-5,-,-,TRBV18,CASSPPRGGSNGETQYF,TGTGCCAGCTCACCCCCCCGAGGCGGGTCTAACGGGGAGACCCAGTACTTC
TRBJ2-1,many,-,TRBV4-2,CASSQGRDGNEQFF,TGTGCCAGCAGCCAGGGGCGGGACGGCAATGAGCAGTTCTTC
TRBJ2-2,few,TRBD2,TRBV7-3,CASSETSGNTGELFF,TGTGCCAGCAGCGAGACTAGCGGGAACACCGGGGAGCTGTTTTTT
TRBJ2-5,few,TRBD2,TRBV5-1,CASKELAGTQETQYF,TGCGCCAGCAAGGAACTAGCGGGGACGCAAGAGACCCAGTACTTC
TRBJ2-7,-,-,TRBV24-1,CATSDPRGGPTYEQYF,TGTGCCACCAGTGATCCGCGAGGGGGGCCTACCTACGAGCAGTACTTC
TRBJ1-5,few,-,TRBV12-3/TRBV12-4,CASSVGTYNQPQHF,TGTGCCAGCAGTGTTGGGACTTACAATCAGCCCCAGCATTTT
TRBJ2-1,-,TRBD2,TRBV2,CASIEKRLAGGLDEQFF,TGTGCCAGCATCGAGAAGAGACTAGCGGGGGGGCTAGATGAGCAGTTCTTC
TRBJ2-7,-,TRBD2,TRBV6-6,CASSYEGTSGRVQYF,TGTGCCAGCAGTTATGAAGGGACTAGCGGGAGGGTGCAGTACTTC
TRBJ1-2,-,TRBD1,TRBV10-3,CAISVGQDYGYTF,TGTGCCATCAGTGTGGGACAGGACTATGGCTACACCTTC
TRBJ1-3,-,-,TRBV6-5,CASSYRGLTGNTIYF,TGTGCCAGCAGTTACAGGGGTCTAACTGGAAACACCATATATTTT
TRBJ2-1,many,TRBD2,TRBV20-1,CSAVSGGAGNEQFF,TGCAGTGCTGTTAGCGGGGGGGCCGGCAATGAGCAGTTCTTC
TRBJ2-7,few,-,TRBV5-1,CASSLSSPPAEQYF,TGCGCCAGCAGCTTAAGTTCGCCCCCCGCCGAGCAGTACTTC
TRBJ2-5,few,-,TRBV5-1,CASMDADYLQETQYF,TGCGCCAGCATGGATGCAGACTATCTTCAAGAGACCCAGTACTTC
TRBJ2-5,-,-,TRBV5-1,CASSLTFREETQYF,TGCGCCAGCAGCTTGACGTTCAGGGAGGAGACCCAGTACTTC
TRBJ2-3,-,-,TRBV30,CAWSLGRDDTDTQYF,TGTGCCTGGAGCCTGGGACGAGACGACACAGATACGCAGTATTTT
TRBJ2-2,-,-,TRBV11-1,CASIDDGLGELFF,TGTGCCAGCATCGATGACGGTCTCGGGGAGCTGTTTTTT